Listed below are T cell receptor beta chains from one sample, sequenced in a study of Graves' ophthalmopathy and Graves' hyperthyroidism. Using its own MiXCR run on the multiplex PCR reads, TCRdb lists one record per CDR3 protein. The table lists roughly 600,000 distinct CDR3 sequences, less than 45% of them singletons. The sequenced material came from peripheral blood or thyroid tissue (not recorded which). The receptors come from an adult man with Graves' hyperthyroidism. Each CDR3 is given with its conserved first and last residue. A D gene is named only where the DNA matches it firmly. Size tells how often a clone was seen (once, few, many) or the class of an expanded clone, and some rows leave it out.

j_call: TRBJ2-5; d_call: -; clone_size: once; v_call: TRBV7-2; cdr3_aa: CASSTSQGLQEAQYF; cdr3_nt: TGTGCCAGCAGCACGAGCCAGGGGTTACAAGAGGCCCAGTACTTC
j_call: TRBJ1-3; d_call: -; clone_size: many; v_call: TRBV29-1; cdr3_aa: CSVEERGYTIYF; cdr3_nt: TGCAGCGTTGAAGAAAGGGGCTACACCATATATTTT
j_call: TRBJ2-5; d_call: TRBD1; clone_size: many; v_call: TRBV4-1; cdr3_aa: CASSQSVGQGAETQYF; cdr3_nt: TGCGCCAGCAGCCAAAGCGTGGGACAGGGAGCCGAGACCCAGTACTTC
j_call: TRBJ1-1; d_call: TRBD1; clone_size: -; v_call: TRBV6-5; cdr3_aa: CAHDRVTEAFF; cdr3_nt: TGTGCCCACGACAGGGTCACTGAAGCTTTCTTT
j_call: TRBJ2-5; d_call: TRBD1; clone_size: -; v_call: TRBV3-1; cdr3_aa: CASYGDRGGETQYF; cdr3_nt: TGTGCCAGCTATGGGGACAGAGGGGGAGAGACCCAGTACTTC
j_call: TRBJ2-7; d_call: TRBD1; clone_size: many; v_call: TRBV12-3/TRBV12-4; cdr3_aa: CASSFLSGQGLIKQYF; cdr3_nt: TGTGCCAGCAGTTTCCTCTCGGGACAGGGGTTAATCAAGCAGTACTTC
j_call: TRBJ2-7; d_call: TRBD1; clone_size: many; v_call: TRBV29-1; cdr3_aa: CSVAQGQGLTYEQYF; cdr3_nt: TGCAGCGTCGCCCAGGGACAGGGACTAACCTACGAGCAGTACTTC
j_call: TRBJ2-3; d_call: TRBD2; clone_size: -; v_call: TRBV19; cdr3_aa: CASSIGRAGNTDTQYF; cdr3_nt: TGTGCCAGTAGTATAGGCCGAGCGGGAAACACAGATACGCAGTATTTT
j_call: TRBJ2-7; d_call: TRBD1; clone_size: many; v_call: TRBV10-3; cdr3_aa: CAISEFWDRVHEQYF; cdr3_nt: TGTGCCATCAGTGAGTTTTGGGACAGGGTCCACGAGCAGTACTTC
j_call: TRBJ2-3; d_call: -; clone_size: -; v_call: TRBV5-1; cdr3_aa: CASSPGTLRSDTQYF; cdr3_nt: TGCGCCAGCAGCCCCGGGACTCTTCGCTCAGATACGCAGTATTTT
j_call: TRBJ2-2; d_call: -; clone_size: -; v_call: TRBV6-6; cdr3_aa: CASSYPGHSYGELFF; cdr3_nt: TGTGCCAGCAGTTACCCGGGACACTCATACGGGGAGCTGTTTTTT
j_call: TRBJ2-7; d_call: -; clone_size: few; v_call: TRBV30; cdr3_aa: CAWSVLHKDEQYF; cdr3_nt: TGTGCCTGGAGTGTACTTCACAAGGACGAGCAGTACTTC
j_call: TRBJ2-7; d_call: TRBD1; clone_size: -; v_call: TRBV2; cdr3_aa: CASSDLWDRGDYEQYF; cdr3_nt: TGTGCCAGCAGTGATCTTTGGGACAGGGGGGACTACGAGCAGTACTTC
j_call: TRBJ2-7; d_call: TRBD2; clone_size: -; v_call: TRBV6-5; cdr3_aa: CASSYLPPSGSGEQYF; cdr3_nt: TGTGCCAGCAGTTACCTCCCTCCTAGCGGGAGTGGGGAGCAGTACTTC
j_call: TRBJ2-5; d_call: TRBD1; clone_size: many; v_call: TRBV5-1; cdr3_aa: CASSLPGTEETQYF; cdr3_nt: TGCGCCAGCAGCTTACCCGGGACAGAGGAGACCCAGTACTTC